Shown below are 16 T cell receptor beta chains from a single sample sequenced in a study of cytomegalovirus exposure and HLA in healthy donors. The study ran its PCR with 60 Vbeta and 13 Jbeta primers. Here immunoSEQ multiplex PCR was the method, and the copy in TCRdb shows in-frame clones only, minus some. The data contain over 200,000 clones, roughly 70% of them singletons. Sequenced: PBMCs. These receptor sequences come from a young woman in good health and CMV-seronegative.

The chain is built from TRBV29-1 and TRBJ1-5; no definite D call. The CDR3 contains 12 residues. CDR1 SQVTM and CDR2 ANQGSEA come from the germline V gene. V dropped 7 bases and J dropped 0 bases, with 7 bases sitting between them. DNA of the CDR3: TGCAGCGCTCGGGATAGCAATCAGCCCCAGCATTTT. It codes for CSARDSNQPQHF. The entire variable domain, with the rest obtained from reference TRBV29-1 and TRBJ1-5, is as follows: SAVISQKPSRDICQRGTSLTIQCQVDSQVTMMFWYRQQPGQSLTLIATANQGSEATYESGFVIDKFPISRPNLTFSTLTVSNMSPEDSSIYLCSARDSNQPQHFGDGTRLSIL.

The rearrangement joins TRBV4-1 to TRBJ2-1; D is unclear. Germline loops: CDR1 MGHRA, CDR2 YSYEKL. This CDR3 has 12 residues. Between the trimmed V and J ends, which lost 0 bases and 7 bases, there was a span of 4 bases. The CDR3 protein is CASSQDGNEQFF. The CDR3 DNA reads as TGCGCCAGCAGCCAAGACGGGAATGAGCAGTTCTTC.

The rearrangement joins TRBV11-3 to TRBJ1-1; 8 nucleotides align to TRBD1. The CDR3 contains 15 residues. V gave up 5 bases and J gave up 3 bases; unmatched junction bases: 8. Germline CDR1 is SGHNT and CDR2 is YENEEA. The CDR3 region is CASSAYRGTHTEAFF. CDR3 in DNA: TGTGCCAGCAGCGCATACAGGGGGACGCACACTGAAGCTTTCTTT.

CDR3 protein: CASGPQSSGNTIYF. The DNA of the CDR3 is TGTGCCAGCGGCCCCCAAAGCTCTGGAAACACCATATATTTT. The chain combines TRBV7-9 with TRBJ1-3; D is unresolved. The CDR3 is 14 amino acids. Germline CDR1 and CDR2: SEHNR and FQNEAQ (reference sequence). V gave up 8 bases and J gave up 0 bases, with 11 bases separating them.

The chain uses TRBV4-1 and TRBJ1-2, with TRBD1 matching 10 bases. After removal of 1 base from V and 7 bases from J, the junction contained 3 bases not matched to a gene. The CDR3 runs 14 residues. The germline gives CDR1 MGHRA, CDR2 YSYEKL. In nucleotides, the CDR3 is TGCGCCAGCAGCCAAGTGGACAGGGGGGCTGGCTACACCTTC. Translation gives CASSQVDRGAGYTF.

The chain recombines TRBV4-2 with TRBJ2-5, with 8 bases that match TRBD2. With V trimmed by 0 bases and J by 5 bases, 5 bases remained unmatched. CDR1 is LGHNA and CDR2 is YNFKEQ in the germline V gene. The CDR3 extends over 15 amino acids. CDR3 nucleotide sequence: TGTGCCAGCAGCCAAGACGGAGCGGGAGATGAGACCCAGTACTTC. Translating it yields CASSQDGAGDETQYF.

The rearrangement links TRBV19 to TRBJ2-3; TRBD2 matches 11 bases. Germline assignment: CDR1 LNHDA and CDR2 SQIVND (reference sequence). The CDR3 is 15 amino acids. V trimming: 2 bases; J trimming: 8 bases; junction bases outside the gene matches: 6. The DNA of the CDR3 is TGTGCCAGTAGTATAATAGCGGGGGGGCGGGGTACGCAGTATTTT. This translates into CASSIIAGGRGTQYF.

The chain recombines TRBV11-1 with TRBJ2-1; D possibly corresponds to TRBD1 (6 bases). The CDR3 sequence is 15 residues long. The V gene's germline CDR1 is SGHAT and CDR2 FQDESV (reference sequence). V lost 7 bases, J lost 10 bases, and 23 bases lay in between. CDR3 coding DNA: TGTGCCAGCACCCACCTAGGAAACAGGGCTCCGGAGCAGTTCTTC. Encoded protein: CASTHLGNRAPEQFF.

This clone was recorded a few times. The rearrangement joins TRBV5-1 to TRBJ2-1; D may be TRBD2 (6 bases). V dropped 4 bases and J dropped 11 bases, with 16 bases sitting between them. The CDR3 has 13 residues. The germline CDR1 and CDR2 sequences are SGHRS and YFSETQ. The chain's CDR3 is CASSTGGAQQQFF. The CDR3 DNA sequence: TGCGCCAGCAGCACCGGGGGAGCCCAGCAGCAGTTCTTC. Using reference TRBV5-1 and TRBJ2-1 for the parts outside the CDR3, the full variable domain is KAGVTQTPRYLIKTRGQQVTLSCSPISGHRSVSWYQQTPGQGLQFLFEYFSETQRNKGNFPGRFSGRQFSNSRSEMNVSTLELGDSALYLCASSTGGAQQQFFGPGTRLTVL.

This clone has a single count. V is TRBV7-6 and J is TRBJ1-1, with unresolved D. Trimming stripped 0 bases from V and 6 bases from J, with 23 bases between. CDR3 length: 18 amino acids. The germline V gene has CDR1 SGHVS and CDR2 FNYEAQ. The CDR3 spells CASSLAVGGTGSSAEAFF. The CDR3 nucleotides are TGTGCCAGCAGCTTAGCCGTGGGAGGAACTGGTAGCAGCGCTGAAGCTTTCTTT.

Note on this clone: Other DNA sequences in this sample translate to the same CDR3. The chain uses TRBV27 and TRBJ2-1, with 10 bases aligning to TRBD2. The CDR3 extends over 17 amino acids. Germline V lookup: CDR1 MNHEY, CDR2 SMNVEV (reference sequence). Unmatched junction bases numbered 7, after V lost 5 bases and J lost 0 bases. The CDR3 DNA is TGTGCCAGCAGTCTATATCCTAGCGGGAGCTCCTACAATGAGCAGTTCTTC. Its protein is CASSLYPSGSSYNEQFF.

The rearrangement joins TRBV7-2 to TRBJ2-1; weak D call: TRBD2 (5 bases). Between the trimmed V and J ends, which lost 5 bases and 10 bases, there was a span of 12 bases. In germline, CDR1 is SGHTA, CDR2 FQGNSA. CDR3 size: 12 residues. The CDR3 DNA follows: TGTGCCAGCAGCGACACTAGACGAGAGCAGTTCTTC. Translating gives CASSDTRREQFF.

The chain combines TRBV29-1 with TRBJ1-3; D uncertain. V gave up 0 bases and J gave up 0 bases, with 6 bases separating them. Germline V gives CDR1 SQVTM, CDR2 ANQGSEA. This CDR3 contains 14 residues. CDR3: CSVEEGSSGNTIYF. CDR3 nucleotides: TGCAGCGTTGAAGAAGGGAGCTCTGGAAACACCATATATTTT.

The CDR3 sequence is CASSLGGGPEQFF. DNA for the CDR3: TGTGCCAGCAGCTTAGGGGGGGGCCCTGAGCAGTTCTTC. The chain recombines TRBV11-2 with TRBJ2-1; weak D call: TRBD2 (7 bases). V was cut by 1 base and J by 9 bases, with 10 bases left in between. Germline loops: CDR1 SGHAT, CDR2 FQNNGV. The CDR3 contains 13 residues.

The V call is TRBV30, the J call TRBJ1-1; D is ambiguous. Between the trimmed V and J ends, which lost 0 bases and 3 bases, there was a span of 8 bases. The CDR3 spans 13 residues. CDR1 GTSNPN and CDR2 SVGIG come from the germline V gene (reference sequence). This CDR3 is CAWSVAAHTEAFF. CDR3 bases: TGTGCCTGGAGTGTGGCTGCCCACACTGAAGCTTTCTTT.

This clone has only a few counts. V gene TRBV29-1 combines with J gene TRBJ2-7; D gene uncertain. V was shortened by 4 bases and J by 3 bases, with 10 bases between the two germline ends. This CDR3 is 12 amino acids long. Germline lookup yields CDR1 SQVTM and CDR2 ANQGSEA. The CDR3 region is CSVGSPGYEQYF. The CDR3 DNA sequence: TGCAGCGTTGGCTCGCCCGGCTACGAGCAGTACTTC.